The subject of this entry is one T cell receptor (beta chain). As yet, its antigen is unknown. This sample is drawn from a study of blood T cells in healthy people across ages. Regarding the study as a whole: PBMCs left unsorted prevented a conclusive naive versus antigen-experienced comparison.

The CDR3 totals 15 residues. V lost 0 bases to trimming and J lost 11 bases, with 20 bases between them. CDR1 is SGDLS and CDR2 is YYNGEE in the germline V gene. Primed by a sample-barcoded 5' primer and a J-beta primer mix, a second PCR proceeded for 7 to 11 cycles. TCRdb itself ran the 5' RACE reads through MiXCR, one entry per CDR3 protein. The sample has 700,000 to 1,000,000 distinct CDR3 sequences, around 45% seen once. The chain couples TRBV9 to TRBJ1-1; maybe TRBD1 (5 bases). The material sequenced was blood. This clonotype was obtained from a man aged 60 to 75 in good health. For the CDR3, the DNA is TGTGCCAGCAGCGTAGGCCTCCTTCTAGGGGATGAGGCTTTCTTT. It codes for CASSVGLLLGDEAFF.